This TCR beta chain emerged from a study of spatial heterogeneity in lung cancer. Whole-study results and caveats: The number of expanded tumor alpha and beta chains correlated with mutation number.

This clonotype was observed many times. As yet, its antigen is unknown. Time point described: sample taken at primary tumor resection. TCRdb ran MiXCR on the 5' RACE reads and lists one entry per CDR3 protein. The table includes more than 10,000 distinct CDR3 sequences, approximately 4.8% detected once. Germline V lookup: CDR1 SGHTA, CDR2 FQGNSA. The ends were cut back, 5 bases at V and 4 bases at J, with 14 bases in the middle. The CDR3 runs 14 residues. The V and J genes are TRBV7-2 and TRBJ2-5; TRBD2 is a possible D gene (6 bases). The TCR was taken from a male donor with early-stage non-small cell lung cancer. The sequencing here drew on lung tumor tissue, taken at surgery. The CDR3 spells CASSPPSVGETQYF. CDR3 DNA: TGTGCCAGCAGCCCCCCTAGCGTCGGAGAGACCCAGTACTTC.